A single sample is the source of the 19 T cell receptor beta chains below, sequenced in a study of monozygotic twins with inflammatory bowel disease. From its re-call of the 5' RACE reads, TCRdb lists each CDR3 protein once, without DNA. The sample totals approximately 100,000 distinct CDR3 sequences. Material for sequencing was blood. Every receptor here comes from a human donor with ulcerative colitis or Crohn's disease, or a healthy co-twin of an affected twin (not recorded which).

The J gene is TRBJ2-1, the V gene TRBV9; TCRdb outputs TRBD2, but without DNA this stays unchecked. Germline-derived CDR1 and CDR2 are SGDLS and YYNGEE. The CDR3 runs to 16 residues. The CDR3 is CASSVAPASGYNEQFF.

The chain joins TRBV19 to TRBJ1-2; TCRdb's assignment of TRBD1 cannot be checked, as there is no DNA. Germline V gene data show CDR1 as LNHDA and CDR2 as SQIVND (reference sequence). The CDR3 extends over 13 amino acids. CDR3 region: CASTGGRTYGYTF.

V is TRBV7-8 and J is TRBJ2-1; TCRdb's D gene call, TRBD2, goes unchecked for lack of DNA. Looked up from germline, CDR1 is SGHVS and CDR2 is FQNEAQ. This CDR3 spans 21 amino acids. The CDR3 loop is CASSKRSQGLAGGPRYNEQFF.

The chain combines TRBV6-1 with TRBJ1-2; TCRdb gives TRBD1 as the D gene, but with no DNA this cannot be confirmed. This CDR3 is built from 15 residues. Germline CDR1 reads MNHNS; CDR2 reads SASEGT. The CDR3 here is CASRTEGQAPYGYTF.

The J gene is TRBJ2-7, the V gene TRBV9; lacking DNA, the TRBD2 call made by TCRdb goes unchecked. There are 14 residues in the CDR3. Germline V lookup: CDR1 SGDLS, CDR2 YYNGEE. The CDR3 is CASSVSSGAYEQYF.

This chain joins TRBV20-1 and TRBJ1-4; as DNA is missing, the TRBD1 call by TCRdb cannot be tested. CDR3 length: 11 amino acids. From germline, CDR1 is DFQATT and CDR2 SNEGSKA (reference sequence). The CDR3 sequence is CSAGTGLGLFF.

V usage is TRBV19 and J usage is TRBJ2-1; TCRdb's D gene call, TRBD2, goes unchecked for lack of DNA. CDR1 LNHDA and CDR2 SQIVND come from the germline V gene (reference sequence). The CDR3 has 15 amino acids. This CDR3 reads CASSQRLAGEGEQFF. Looking up the rest from reference TRBV19 and TRBJ2-1 gives the full variable domain: DGGITQSPKYLFRKEGQNVTLSCEQNLNHDAMYWYRQDPGQGLRLIYYSQIVNDFQKGDIAEGYSVSREKKESFPLTVTSAQKNPTAFYLCASSQRLAGEGEQFFGPGTRLTVL.

The chain couples TRBV7-2 to TRBJ2-4; absent DNA, TCRdb's TRBD1 call cannot be checked. CDR3 length: 14 amino acids. Germline assignment: CDR1 SGHTA and CDR2 FQGNSA. This CDR3 is CASSLAGGQNIQYF.

The gene calls are TRBV11-2 and TRBJ2-1. The CDR3 runs to 16 residues. Germline V gives CDR1 SGHAT, CDR2 FQNNGV. CDR3 protein: CASSLGQGNSYNEQFF.

This CDR3 is CSATAPGLAPFGGTQYF. The chain links TRBV20-1 to TRBJ2-3; TCRdb picks TRBD2, but there is no DNA to check that call. Looked up from germline, CDR1 is DFQATT and CDR2 is SNEGSKA (reference sequence). The length of the CDR3 is 17 residues.

This sequence joins TRBV12-3 or TRBV12-4 and TRBJ1-6. This CDR3 has 12 amino acids. CDR3 sequence: CASSFRNSPLHF.

This chain joins TRBV7-2 and TRBJ2-5. Germline lookup yields CDR1 SGHTA and CDR2 FQGNSA. CDR3 length: 15 residues. CDR3 amino acids: CASSYRNPPQETQYF. Based on the CDR3 plus reference TRBV7-2 and TRBJ2-5, the full variable domain is GAGVSQSPSNKVTEKGKDVELRCDPISGHTALYWYRQSLGQGLEFLIYFQGNSAPDKSGLPSDRFSAERTGGSVSTLTIQRTQQEDSAVYLCASSYRNPPQETQYFGPGTRLLVL.

V is TRBV5-1 and J is TRBJ1-2; TCRdb proposes TRBD1, but this gene call is untestable without DNA. Germline V gene sequence: CDR1 SGHRS, CDR2 YFSETQ. The CDR3 runs 16 residues. The CDR3 here is CASSSTGTGEYGGYTF.

The rearrangement links TRBV9 to TRBJ2-5; TCRdb picks TRBD2, but there is no DNA to check that call. The CDR3 is made up of 16 amino acids. Per germline, CDR1 SGDLS and CDR2 YYNGEE. The CDR3 spells CASSRTPTSGQETQYF.

The chain recombines TRBV7-9 with TRBJ2-1; the D call from TCRdb, TRBD1, cannot be confirmed without DNA. CDR3 length: 17 amino acids. Germline CDR1 SEHNR, CDR2 FQNEAQ (reference sequence). CDR3: CAFTDGGNVRSYNEQFF.

The chain is built from TRBV10-3 and TRBJ2-3; TCRdb's D call, TRBD2, is unchecked because there is no DNA. Germline-derived CDR1 and CDR2 are ENHRY and SYGVKD. The CDR3 length is 16 residues. The CDR3 spells CAISDTGTSGRDTQYF.

The rearrangement links TRBV5-1 to TRBJ1-4. This CDR3 region has 15 residues. Germline assignment: CDR1 SGHRS and CDR2 YFSETQ. This chain's CDR3 is CASSWLTADNEKLFF. Full variable domain (outside the CDR3, taken from reference TRBV5-1 and TRBJ1-4): KAGVTQTPRYLIKTRGQQVTLSCSPISGHRSVSWYQQTPGQGLQFLFEYFSETQRNKGNFPGRFSGRQFSNSRSEMNVSTLELGDSALYLCASSWLTADNEKLFFGSGTQLSVL.

This chain links TRBV15 with TRBJ2-5. Per germline, CDR1 LNHNV and CDR2 YYDKDF (reference sequence). This CDR3 is built from 13 residues. CDR3 protein: CATSSMGQETQYF.

This chain joins TRBV7-8 and TRBJ2-3. Per the germline V gene, CDR1 is SGHVS and CDR2 is FQNEAQ. The CDR3 sequence is 14 residues long. CDR3: CASSFHRITDTQYF.